The 22 T cell receptor beta chains listed next were all sequenced from one sample in a study of early T cells in non-severe SARS-CoV-2 infection. TCRdb reprocessed the 5' RACE reads via MiXCR and lists one record per CDR3 protein. The sample lists approximately 81,000 distinct CDR3 sequences; around 5.6% were seen once. Sequenced input: whole blood. Every receptor here comes from an adult who was a healthcare worker with PCR-confirmed SARS-CoV-2 infection or an uninfected control (not recorded which).

This clonotype was found a few times. The chain links TRBV6-1 to TRBJ2-5; the D gene could be TRBD1 or TRBD2 (5 bases each). Per germline, CDR1 MNHNS and CDR2 SASEGT. This CDR3 is 16 amino acids long. V was clipped by 7 bases and J by 2 bases, with 20 bases between them. The CDR3 DNA is TGTGCCAGCATCCAGACCGGGACGGAAGTTCAAGAGACCCAGTACTTC. Translation: CASIQTGTEVQETQYF.

There are many counts of this clonotype. This chain joins TRBV6-5 and TRBJ1-1; D not resolved. The germline V gene has CDR1 MNHEY and CDR2 SVGAGI. CDR3 length: 13 amino acids. V was shortened by 7 bases and J by 7 bases, with 16 bases between the two germline ends. This CDR3 reads CASTEGRVHEAFF. The CDR3 DNA follows: TGTGCCAGCACCGAAGGACGGGTACATGAAGCTTTCTTT.

This clonotype was counted a few times. CDR3 residues: CASSQNPGQGDYGYTF. The DNA of the CDR3 is TGTGCCAGCTCACAAAACCCGGGACAGGGGGACTATGGCTACACCTTC. The chain joins TRBV18 to TRBJ1-2; TRBD1 aligns across 11 bases. Germline V lookup: CDR1 KGHSH, CDR2 LQKENI. The J segment lost 3 bases and the V segment lost 4 bases, leaving 7 bases of the junction unmatched. The CDR3 totals 16 residues.

This clonotype was found a few times. The gene calls are TRBV20-1 and TRBJ2-7; 10 positions agree with TRBD1. The CDR3 is 16 amino acids. V trimming: 5 bases; J trimming: 4 bases; junction bases outside the gene matches: 14. CDR1 and CDR2 (germline): DFQATT, SNEGSKA (reference sequence). CDR3 sequence reads: CSARDPRTGGFYEQYF. In DNA, the CDR3 is TGCAGTGCTCGGGACCCTAGGACAGGGGGATTTTACGAGCAGTACTTC.

In its sample, this clonotype was seen a few times. The chain employs TRBV3-1 and TRBJ2-1, with a weak D call TRBD2 (5 bases). CDR3 length: 12 amino acids. V lost 2 bases to trimming and J lost 9 bases, with 8 bases between them. Germline-derived CDR1 and CDR2 are LGHDT and YNNKEL (reference sequence). The CDR3 DNA sequence: TGTGCCAGCAGCCAACTAGCATCTGAGCAGTTCTTC. It is translated as CASSQLASEQFF.

This clonotype appeared many times. This sequence joins TRBV6-1 and TRBJ2-3; 10 bases align to TRBD1. V shed 7 bases, J shed 1 base, and the junction held 5 bases outside the gene matches. Germline loops: CDR1 MNHNS, CDR2 SASEGT. This CDR3 contains 15 residues. The CDR3 protein is CASIDGTGGTDTQYF. Written as DNA, the CDR3 is TGTGCCAGCATTGATGGGACAGGGGGCACAGATACGCAGTATTTT.

This clonotype was seen only a few times. The rearrangement uses TRBV28 and TRBJ2-4, with a weak D call TRBD1 (6 bases). The germline CDR1 and CDR2 sequences are MDHEN and SYDVKM. CDR3 length: 15 amino acids. Trimming shortened V by 3 bases and J by 4 bases, and 13 bases separated the two germline ends. CDR3 region: CASSLSGTKKNIQYF. CDR3 in DNA: TGTGCCAGCAGTTTGTCCGGGACAAAGAAAAACATTCAGTACTTC.

In its sample, this clonotype was seen many times. The chain carries TRBV4-1 and TRBJ2-1; 9 bases are a match to TRBD1. The CDR3 has 17 residues. J gave up 1 base and V 0 bases, and 4 bases lay outside the gene matches. Germline assignment: CDR1 MGHRA and CDR2 YSYEKL. CDR3 nucleotide sequence: TGCGCCAGCAGCCAAGATTGGGGGACAGGGTCCTACAATGAGCAGTTCTTC. Its protein is CASSQDWGTGSYNEQFF.

This clonotype was seen only a few times. The chain carries TRBV5-1 and TRBJ2-3; D could derive from TRBD1 or TRBD2 (5 bases each). V gave up 4 bases and J gave up 6 bases, with 18 bases separating them. Germline V gene sequence: CDR1 SGHRS, CDR2 YFSETQ. CDR3 length: 15 amino acids. CDR3 nucleotides: TGCGCCAGCAGCCCGGGACGCCGGACGAGTGATACGCAGTATTTT. Translated: CASSPGRRTSDTQYF.

This clonotype was detected many times. The CDR3 loop is CPGQINYGYTF. The CDR3 DNA follows: TGCCCGGGACAGATTAACTATGGCTACACCTTC. The rearrangement links TRBV29-1 to TRBJ1-2, with 7 bases aligning to TRBD1. Per the germline V gene, CDR1 is SQVTM and CDR2 is ANQGSEA. The CDR3 is 11 residues long.

This clonotype has ten or more counts. The rearrangement joins TRBV20-1 to TRBJ2-7, with D perhaps TRBD2 (7 bases). Germline V gene data show CDR1 as DFQATT and CDR2 as SNEGSKA (reference sequence). This CDR3 is built from 14 residues. V was shortened by 5 bases and J by 3 bases, with 17 bases between the two germline ends. CDR3 DNA: TGCAGTGCTGTCGGGGGGCTGCGCTACTACGAGCAGTACTTC. It is translated as CSAVGGLRYYEQYF.

This clonotype was observed many times. The chain is built from TRBV10-2 and TRBJ2-3, with TRBD2 matching 12 bases. The V segment lost 4 bases and the J segment 6 bases; nucleotides outside the gene matches: 14. Germline values: CDR1 WSHSY, CDR2 SAAADI. The CDR3 extends over 18 amino acids. The CDR3 DNA reads TGCGCCAGCAGTGGGACTAGCGGGAACTACGCGGCGGGGGATACGCAGTATTTT. As protein: CASSGTSGNYAAGDTQYF.

The chain links TRBV7-2 to TRBJ2-7; the D gene is possibly TRBD2 (6 bases). The germline gives CDR1 SGHTA, CDR2 FQGNSA. This CDR3 spans 12 amino acids. Trimming left V 6 bases short and J 6 bases short, with 12 bases between. CDR3 sequence reads: CASRAGTLEQYF. CDR3 DNA sequence: TGTGCCAGCAGGGCTGGGACTCTCGAGCAGTACTTC.

The chain is built from TRBV5-8 and TRBJ2-7, with D possibly called TRBD1 or TRBD2 (5 bases each). The V and J ends lost 4 bases and 7 bases respectively, with 15 bases between them. The germline V gene has CDR1 SGHTS and CDR2 YDEGEE. The CDR3 is 13 amino acids. In nucleotides, the CDR3 is TGTGCCAGCAGCAGGGGACCCGACGGGGAGCAGTACTTC. Encoded protein: CASSRGPDGEQYF.

This clonotype was seen at least ten times. The chain uses TRBV20-1 and TRBJ1-5, with 7 bases aligning to TRBD1. Germline V gives CDR1 DFQATT, CDR2 SNEGSKA (reference sequence). The J segment lost 3 bases and the V segment lost 1 base, leaving 3 bases of the junction unmatched. The CDR3 spans 14 residues. The CDR3 protein is CSARGGGFNQPQHF. The CDR3 region has the DNA TGCAGTGCTAGAGGAGGGGGCTTCAATCAGCCCCAGCATTTT.

In this sample, this clonotype turned up many times. The V and J genes are TRBV28 and TRBJ1-5; TRBD1 matches 8 bases. Germline CDR1 and CDR2: MDHEN and SYDVKM. V gave up 3 bases and J gave up 4 bases; unmatched junction bases: 5. CDR3 size: 15 residues. In DNA form, the CDR3 reads TGTGCCAGCAGTTTGACAGGGGTCGGGAATCAGCCCCAGCATTTT. Its protein is CASSLTGVGNQPQHF.

This clonotype was observed a handful of times. The rearrangement links TRBV2 to TRBJ1-4; D is ambiguous. CDR1 and CDR2 from the germline V gene are SNHLY and FYNNEI. Trimming left V 7 bases short and J 8 bases short, with 17 bases between. CDR3 length equals 14 residues. CDR3 region: CASIGRPAQEKLFF. In DNA form, the CDR3 reads TGTGCCAGCATAGGCCGTCCGGCTCAAGAAAAACTGTTTTTT.

The chain is built from TRBV25-1 and TRBJ2-7, with 8 positions matching TRBD1. V gave up 4 bases and J gave up 3 bases; unmatched junction bases: 5. Germline lookup yields CDR1 MGHDK and CDR2 SYGVNS. The CDR3 totals 14 residues. The CDR3 loop is CASSGDGTGYEQYF. As DNA, the CDR3 is TGTGCCAGCAGTGGTGACGGGACAGGCTACGAGCAGTACTTC.

This clonotype was detected only a few times. The chain employs TRBV3-1 and TRBJ2-2; 9 nucleotides align to TRBD2. The germline CDR1 and CDR2 sequences are LGHDT and YNNKEL (reference sequence). The length of the CDR3 is 16 residues. V was pared by 4 bases and J by 1 base, with 4 bases of the junction left unmatched. In DNA form, the CDR3 reads TGTGCCAGCAGCCTTGGACTAGCGATGAACACCGGGGAGCTGTTTTTT. Its protein product is CASSLGLAMNTGELFF.

V usage is TRBV6-1 and J usage is TRBJ1-2; no firm D call. V lost 3 bases, J lost 2 bases, and 4 bases lay in between. The CDR3 extends over 12 amino acids. Looked up from germline, CDR1 is MNHNS and CDR2 is SASEGT. CDR3 sequence: CASSEGNYGYTF. The CDR3 coding sequence is TGTGCCAGCAGTGAGGGAAACTATGGCTACACCTTC.

This clonotype was observed a handful of times. The rearrangement links TRBV18 to TRBJ2-1; perhaps D is TRBD1 or TRBD2 (5 bases each). Looked up from germline, CDR1 is KGHSH and CDR2 is LQKENI. Trimming cost V 1 base and J 8 bases, with 15 bases left between them. The CDR3 is 15 amino acids. CDR3 nucleotide sequence: TGTGCCAGCTCACCACGACGGGACCAGCAGCATGAGCAGTTCTTC. Its protein is CASSPRRDQQHEQFF.

This clonotype turned up a few times. The chain is built from TRBV12-5 and TRBJ2-7, with 7 bases that match TRBD1. V lost 7 bases and J lost 3; bases outside the gene matches: 6. The germline V gene has CDR1 LGHNT and CDR2 FRNRAP. The CDR3 is 13 amino acids. The CDR3: CASALDRYYEQYF. The CDR3 DNA is TGTGCTAGTGCCCTGGACAGGTACTACGAGCAGTACTTC.